The 23 T cell receptor beta chains listed next were all sequenced from one sample in a study of long-term antiretroviral therapy in people with HIV. Version v3.0 of the immunoSEQ assay was performed at survey level. The assay was immunoSEQ multiplex PCR, and TCRdb's table has in-frame clones only and misses some. Counted here are tens of thousands of clones, 75% to 90% occurring once; the ten biggest clones make up roughly 5.6%. The sample here was unsorted PBMCs, taken 1.5 years after starting antiretroviral therapy. These receptors originate from a man younger than 30 with HIV.

The V and J genes are TRBV30 and TRBJ2-5, with 7 bases matching TRBD1. Germline CDR1 GTSNPN, CDR2 SVGIG (reference sequence). Unmatched junction bases numbered 6, after V lost 3 bases and J lost 5 bases. This CDR3 comprises 13 residues. CDR3 bases: TGTGCCTGGAGCGCGGACAGGCGGGAGACCCAGTACTTC. Translating it yields CAWSADRRETQYF. Drawing the rest from reference TRBV30 and TRBJ2-5, the complete variable domain is SQTIHQWPATLVQPVGSPLSLECTVEGTSNPNLYWYRQAAGRGLQLLFYSVGIGQISSEVPQNLSASRPQDRQFILSSKKLLLSDSGFYLCAWSADRRETQYFGPGTRLLVL.

The chain joins TRBV30 to TRBJ2-7; TRBD1 is a possible D gene (6 bases). The germline CDR1 and CDR2 sequences are GTSNPN and SVGIG (reference sequence). CDR3 length: 15 amino acids. The germline V and J ends were trimmed by 3 bases and 3 bases, with 18 bases remaining between them. The CDR3 coding sequence is TGTGCCTGGAGCGACCCCGGACAGATTATCTACGAGCAGTACTTC. Translated, it gives CAWSDPGQIIYEQYF.

This chain joins TRBV5-6 and TRBJ2-1; D is possibly TRBD2 (5 bases). The CDR3 covers 14 residues. Germline loops: CDR1 SGHDT, CDR2 YYEEEE. V dropped 4 bases and J dropped 3 bases, with 11 bases sitting between them. For the CDR3, the DNA is TGTGCCAGCAGCCTATCGGGGTTCTACAATGAGCAGTTCTTC. Its protein product is CASSLSGFYNEQFF.

This sequence joins TRBV29-1 and TRBJ1-4, with 7 bases matching TRBD1. The CDR3 has 14 amino acids. The germline V gene has CDR1 SQVTM and CDR2 ANQGSEA. V shed 4 bases and J 5 bases; nucleotides not matched to a gene: 7. The CDR3 here is CSVGWETGNEKLFF. For the CDR3, the DNA is TGCAGCGTTGGTTGGGAGACAGGGAATGAAAAACTGTTTTTT.

The J gene is TRBJ2-7, the V gene TRBV19, with a possible D match to TRBD1 (5 bases). Trimming removed 2 bases at V and 3 bases at J, with 11 bases between. The CDR3 contains 14 residues. In germline, CDR1 is LNHDA, CDR2 SQIVND (reference sequence). Here the CDR3 DNA reads TGTGCCAGTAGTATAAGTGGCAGGGACTACGAGCAGTACTTC. Translating it yields CASSISGRDYEQYF.

This clone was seen a few times. V gene TRBV4-1 combines with J gene TRBJ2-7; D might be TRBD1 (7 bases). The V and J ends lost 0 bases and 3 bases respectively, with 18 bases between them. The CDR3 runs to 17 residues. Germline V gene data show CDR1 as MGHRA and CDR2 as YSYEKL. This CDR3 reads CASSQDKGGQGGYEQYF. Written as DNA, the CDR3 is TGCGCCAGCAGCCAAGATAAAGGCGGGCAGGGGGGCTACGAGCAGTACTTC.

The gene calls are TRBV5-1 and TRBJ1-1, with D tentatively TRBD1 (5 bases). The V end lost 0 bases, the J end lost 7 bases, and 13 bases lay between the germline ends. Looked up from germline, CDR1 is SGHRS and CDR2 is YFSETQ. This CDR3 has 14 amino acids. This CDR3 reads CASSLAQGSREAFF. Written as DNA, the CDR3 is TGCGCCAGCAGCTTGGCCCAGGGCTCGCGTGAAGCTTTCTTT. Combining the CDR3 with reference TRBV5-1 and TRBJ1-1 gives the whole variable domain KAGVTQTPRYLIKTRGQQVTLSCSPISGHRSVSWYQQTPGQGLQFLFEYFSETQRNKGNFPGRFSGRQFSNSRSEMNVSTLELGDSALYLCASSLAQGSREAFFGQGTRLTVV.

This chain uses TRBV7-9 with TRBJ2-1; D uncertain. This CDR3 is built from 17 residues. V shed 2 bases and J shed 0 bases, with 14 bases lying between them. The germline CDR1 and CDR2 sequences are SEHNR and FQNEAQ (reference sequence). CDR3 DNA sequence: TGTGCCAGCAGCTTAACTACAGCGCTATACTCCTACAATGAGCAGTTCTTC. Its protein is CASSLTTALYSYNEQFF.

The CDR3, as DNA: TGTGCCAGCAGAGCGGGAGGGCCTCGTCCCATTCAGTACTTC. This sequence encodes CASRAGGPRPIQYF. This rearrangement joins TRBV6-5 to TRBJ2-4; 10 nucleotides line up with TRBD2. The CDR3 has 14 residues. CDR1 MNHEY and CDR2 SVGAGI come from the germline V gene. The V gene end was trimmed by 6 bases and the J gene end by 9 bases; junction bases not matched to a gene: 8.

The V and J genes are TRBV29-1 and TRBJ1-2; no definite D call. Germline CDR1 reads SQVTM; CDR2 reads ANQGSEA. With 4 bases removed from V and 2 bases from J, the gap between germline ends came to 11 bases. The CDR3 covers 13 residues. The CDR3 DNA sequence: TGCAGCGTTGTAAACGGTAAAAACTATGGCTACACCTTC. This gives the protein CSVVNGKNYGYTF.

The V gene is TRBV6-1, the J gene TRBJ2-5; 9 positions agree with TRBD2. Trimming removed 3 bases from V and 5 bases from J; junction bases left unmatched: 16. CDR1 MNHNS and CDR2 SASEGT come from the germline V gene. CDR3 length equals 18 residues. The CDR3 is CASSEPSAGGLGRETQYF. The CDR3 nucleotides read TGTGCCAGCAGTGAGCCCTCAGCGGGAGGCCTTGGGAGGGAGACCCAGTACTTC.

The V gene is TRBV19, the J gene TRBJ2-5, with D tentatively TRBD2 (6 bases). This CDR3 has 13 amino acids. Per germline, CDR1 LNHDA and CDR2 SQIVND (reference sequence). The V and J ends lost 3 bases and 5 bases respectively, with 10 bases between them. CDR3 coding DNA: TGTGCCAGTAGTATGCTCGGAGGGGAGACCCAGTACTTC. It translates to CASSMLGGETQYF.

The chain has TRBV4-1 and TRBJ2-1, with TRBD2 identical over 7 bases. The germline CDR1 and CDR2 sequences are MGHRA and YSYEKL. After removal of 2 bases from V and 5 bases from J, the junction contained 9 bases not matched to a gene. CDR3 size: 16 residues. The CDR3 DNA is TGCGCCAGCAGCCAATTCGGCGGGAGAGTCCACAATGAGCAGTTCTTC. It is translated as CASSQFGGRVHNEQFF.

V usage is TRBV2 and J usage is TRBJ2-7; TRBD2 matches at 8 bases. Germline CDR1 and CDR2: SNHLY and FYNNEI. V was clipped by 6 bases and J by 0 bases; unmatched bases: 4. This CDR3 has 14 residues. CDR3 region: CASRTSGSSYEQYF. Here the CDR3 DNA reads TGTGCCAGCAGGACAAGCGGGAGCTCCTACGAGCAGTACTTC. The full variable domain, with the rest looked up from reference TRBV2 and TRBJ2-7, is EPEVTQTPSHQVTQMGQEVILRCVPISNHLYFYWYRQILGQKVEFLVSFYNNEISEKSEIFDDQFSVERPDGSNFTLKIRSTKLEDSAMYFCASRTSGSSYEQYFGPGTRLTVT.

This rearrangement joins TRBV4-1 to TRBJ2-7; 10 nucleotides match TRBD1. The CDR3 covers 15 residues. The J segment lost 5 bases and the V segment lost 3 bases, leaving 7 bases of the junction unmatched. Germline assignment: CDR1 MGHRA and CDR2 YSYEKL. The CDR3 nucleotides read TGCGCCAGCAGCCAGCCGGGACAGGGGCTTCACGAGCAGTACTTC. This sequence encodes CASSQPGQGLHEQYF.

The rearrangement joins TRBV5-1 to TRBJ1-2; maybe TRBD1 (5 bases). This CDR3 spans 15 amino acids. Deletions cut 0 bases from V and 4 bases from J, with 13 bases between. The germline V gene has CDR1 SGHRS and CDR2 YFSETQ. The CDR3 DNA reads as TGCGCCAGCAGCTTGGGACAGCCTAATCGCTATGGCTACACCTTC. Its protein product is CASSLGQPNRYGYTF.

The chain links TRBV4-2 to TRBJ2-1; tentatively, D is TRBD1 (6 bases). V was trimmed by 4 bases and J by 7 bases, leaving 20 bases between them. The CDR3 sequence is 16 residues long. Per germline, CDR1 LGHNA and CDR2 YNFKEQ. The CDR3 reads CASSLPTGTTQNEQFF. The CDR3 bases are TGTGCCAGCAGCCTTCCGACAGGCACGACACAAAATGAGCAGTTCTTC.

V usage is TRBV6-4 and J usage is TRBJ2-7; D call uncertain. V was cut by 8 bases and J by 5 bases, with 10 bases left in between. The CDR3 runs 11 residues. Germline V gives CDR1 MRHNA, CDR2 SNTAGT. CDR3 amino acids: CASPPRNEQYF. Written as DNA, the CDR3 is TGTGCCAGCCCCCCCAGGAACGAGCAGTACTTC.

The chain couples TRBV6-6 to TRBJ2-7; D perhaps matches TRBD1 (6 bases). V shed 5 bases and J shed 5 bases, with 13 bases lying between them. CDR3 size: 13 residues. CDR1 is MNHNY and CDR2 is SVGAGI in the germline V gene (reference sequence). The chain's CDR3 is CASSPRGTDEQYF. CDR3 nucleotide sequence: TGTGCCAGCAGTCCCAGGGGAACCGACGAGCAGTACTTC.

This clone has only a few counts. The rearrangement joins TRBV7-9 to TRBJ2-7, with 8 bases identical to TRBD1. Germline V CDR1 and CDR2: SEHNR, FQNEAQ (reference sequence). The length of the CDR3 is 14 residues. Germline trimming cut 5 bases from V and 2 bases from J; bases unmatched to any gene: 5. CDR3 in amino acids: CASSAQGGPYEQYF. Here the CDR3 DNA reads TGTGCCAGCAGCGCACAGGGGGGACCCTACGAGCAGTACTTC.

The chain is built from TRBV28 and TRBJ1-4, with a weak D call TRBD1 (6 bases). CDR1 is MDHEN, CDR2 SYDVKM, per germline. This CDR3 has 15 residues. The V gene lost 6 bases and the J gene lost 11 bases, with 22 bases spanning the gap. CDR3 DNA sequence: TGTGCCAGCAGCGAGGGGGACCGAGGCCGGGGGAAACTGTTTTTT. Protein sequence: CASSEGDRGRGKLFF.

This clone was seen a handful of times. This chain uses TRBV2 with TRBJ1-2; no firm D call. V lost 3 bases, J lost 8 bases, and 7 bases lay in between. Looked up from germline, CDR1 is SNHLY and CDR2 is FYNNEI. This CDR3 region has 11 residues. CDR3 sequence: CASSEGPGYTF. DNA of the CDR3: TGTGCCAGCAGTGAGGGCCCCGGCTACACCTTC.

This chain uses TRBV9 with TRBJ1-5, with a tentative D call TRBD1 (6 bases). The CDR3 sequence is 20 residues long. V lost 0 bases and J 2 bases, leaving 24 bases between the germline ends. The germline V gene encodes CDR1 SGDLS and CDR2 YYNGEE. DNA of the CDR3: TGTGCCAGCAGCGTAGTTTGGGGGCAAACAAGGGGCGAGGGCAATCAGCCCCAGCATTTT. As protein: CASSVVWGQTRGEGNQPQHF.